These 31 T cell receptor beta chains came from one sample sequenced in a study of regulatory T cells in long-lasting Graves disease. Stated time point: persistent/refractory GD, antithyroid drugs over 5 years with positive TRAb. Extracted PBMC RNA gave rise to the TCR library. Building the TCR beta libraries relied on iRepertoire HTBI primers, and CDR3 regions underwent Arm-PCR. TCRdb reprocessed the multiplex PCR reads with MiXCR, giving one entry per CDR3 protein. The table records roughly 400,000 distinct CDR3 sequences, roughly a fifth of them present only once. The material was peripheral blood mononuclear cells (PBMCs), obtained when the disease was refractory, from a patient treated with antithyroid drugs. These receptors came from a female donor with Graves disease.

The chain has TRBV11-2 and TRBJ2-7; D gene ambiguous. The CDR3 consists of 14 residues. Germline lookup yields CDR1 SGHAT and CDR2 FQNNGV. The V and J ends lost 5 bases and 2 bases respectively, with 13 bases between them. This chain's CDR3 is CASSGSVSTYEQYF. Written as DNA, the CDR3 is TGTGCCAGCAGCGGATCGGTATCAACCTACGAGCAGTACTTC.

This clonotype was observed a handful of times. This rearrangement joins TRBV28 to TRBJ1-5; the D is unclear. The germline CDR1 and CDR2 sequences are MDHEN and SYDVKM. This CDR3 region has 15 residues. The V and J ends lost 4 bases and 1 base respectively, with 11 bases between them. CDR3 region: CASSSPVTSNQPQHF. The CDR3 bases are TGTGCCAGCAGTTCCCCCGTCACGAGCAATCAGCCCCAGCATTTT. Full variable domain (rest looked up from reference TRBV28 and TRBJ1-5): DVKVTQSSRYLVKRTGEKVFLECVQDMDHENMFWYRQDPGLGLRLIYFSYDVKMKEKGDIPEGYSVSREKKERFSLILESASTNQTSMYLCASSSPVTSNQPQHFGDGTRLSIL.

This clonotype was seen at least ten times. The chain uses TRBV7-2 and TRBJ2-5, with D unclear. CDR1 and CDR2 from the germline V gene are SGHTA and FQGNSA. The CDR3 extends over 12 amino acids. Trimming pared 0 bases from V and 5 bases from J, leaving 4 bases between. The CDR3 DNA follows: TGTGCCAGCAGCTTAGCCTCCGAGACCCAGTACTTC. As protein: CASSLASETQYF.

The chain is built from TRBV19 and TRBJ2-5; unclear D gene. Germline CDR1 LNHDA, CDR2 SQIVND (reference sequence). Between the trimmed V and J ends, which lost 3 bases and 5 bases, there was a span of 13 bases. The CDR3 is made up of 14 amino acids. CDR3 region: CASSIVDSWETQYF. The DNA for the CDR3 is TGTGCCAGTAGTATCGTAGACTCCTGGGAGACCCAGTACTTC.

The rearrangement joins TRBV12-3 or TRBV12-4 to TRBJ2-7, with 7 bases that match TRBD1. The trim removed 5 bases at V and 2 bases at J, leaving 9 bases unmatched. This CDR3 comprises 15 residues. This chain's CDR3 is CASSTSGTEAYEQYF. The DNA of the CDR3 is TGTGCCAGCAGTACATCCGGGACAGAGGCCTACGAGCAGTACTTC.

This clonotype has only a few counts. This rearrangement joins TRBV18 to TRBJ1-4, with TRBD1 identical over 12 bases. The J segment lost 5 bases and the V segment lost 5 bases, leaving 6 bases of the junction unmatched. The V gene's germline CDR1 is KGHSH and CDR2 LQKENI. The CDR3 is 16 residues long. CDR3: CASSRDRGLSNEKLFF. The CDR3 bases are TGTGCCAGCTCAAGGGACAGGGGGCTCTCGAATGAAAAACTGTTTTTT. Looking up the rest from reference TRBV18 and TRBJ1-4 gives the full variable domain: NAGVMQNPRHLVRRRGQEARLRCSPMKGHSHVYWYRQLPEEGLKFMVYLQKENIIDESGMPKERFSAEFPKEGPSILRIQQVVRGDSAAYFCASSRDRGLSNEKLFFGSGTQLSVL.

This clonotype appeared many times. J is TRBJ2-5 and V is TRBV29-1; D gene uncertain. There are 12 residues in the CDR3. Trimming shortened V by 4 bases and J by 5 bases, and 11 bases separated the two germline ends. Germline loops: CDR1 SQVTM, CDR2 ANQGSEA. The CDR3 coding sequence is TGCAGCGTTGTCGAGCGAGGCGAGACCCAGTACTTC. It yields the protein CSVVERGETQYF. Combining the CDR3 with reference TRBV29-1 and TRBJ2-5 gives the whole variable domain SAVISQKPSRDICQRGTSLTIQCQVDSQVTMMFWYRQQPGQSLTLIATANQGSEATYESGFVIDKFPISRPNLTFSTLTVSNMSPEDSSIYLCSVVERGETQYFGPGTRLLVL.

CDR3 in amino acids: CSVALGEPPYKQYF. Here the CDR3 DNA reads TGCAGTGTGGCCCTCGGAGAGCCCCCTTACAAGCAGTACTTC. The V gene is TRBV20-1, the J gene TRBJ2-7; D unresolved. The V end was cut by 7 bases, the J end by 8 bases, with 24 bases between. CDR1 DFQATT and CDR2 SNEGSKA come from the germline V gene (reference sequence). This CDR3 is built from 14 residues.

The chain links TRBV18 to TRBJ2-3; D is ambiguous. CDR1 KGHSH and CDR2 LQKENI come from the germline V gene. There are 13 residues in the CDR3. V was pared by 2 bases and J by 4 bases, with 7 bases between. For the CDR3, the DNA is TGTGCCAGCTCACCATCCTCGTCAGATACGCAGTATTTT. This encodes CASSPSSSDTQYF.

At least ten counts were recorded for this clonotype. The chain links TRBV15 to TRBJ2-5; the D gene is possibly TRBD2 (5 bases). CDR3 length: 15 amino acids. The V and J ends lost 0 bases and 5 bases respectively, with 13 bases between them. Looked up from germline, CDR1 is LNHNV and CDR2 is YYDKDF (reference sequence). The chain's CDR3 is CATSRDRSPGETQYF. CDR3 coding DNA: TGTGCCACCAGCAGAGATCGGAGCCCGGGGGAGACCCAGTACTTC.

The table lists this clonotype with many counts. The chain employs TRBV2 and TRBJ2-7; D is tentatively TRBD1 or TRBD2 (5 bases each). The CDR3 spans 15 residues. Germline-derived CDR1 and CDR2 are SNHLY and FYNNEI. Deletions cut 6 bases from V and 0 bases from J, with 15 bases between. The CDR3 reads CASRELRDGSYEQYF. The CDR3 DNA reads TGTGCCAGCAGAGAACTTCGGGACGGCTCCTACGAGCAGTACTTC.

This clonotype has only one observation. The chain carries TRBV7-9 and TRBJ1-6, with D unclear. V shed 5 bases and J shed 9 bases, with 11 bases lying between them. The CDR3 extends over 13 amino acids. Germline CDR1 SEHNR, CDR2 FQNEAQ (reference sequence). The CDR3 loop is CASSPRVSSPLHF. The CDR3 DNA is TGTGCCAGCAGCCCCCGAGTCAGTTCACCCCTCCACTTT.

In its sample, this clonotype was seen many times. V and J are TRBV6-5 and TRBJ1-5; D remains ambiguous. Germline V CDR1 and CDR2: MNHEY, SVGAGI. Deletions cut 4 bases from V and 3 bases from J, with 13 bases between. This CDR3 comprises 15 residues. This CDR3 is CASSFEQISNQPQHF. CDR3 nucleotide sequence: TGTGCCAGCAGTTTTGAGCAGATCTCCAATCAGCCCCAGCATTTT.

At least ten counts were recorded for this clonotype. V usage is TRBV12-3 or TRBV12-4 and J usage is TRBJ2-5; TRBD1 is a possible D gene (6 bases). The V end lost 5 bases, the J end lost 5 bases, and 18 bases lay between the germline ends. The CDR3 is 15 residues long. CDR3 in amino acids: CASSPGHLMEETQYF. The CDR3 nucleotides are TGTGCCAGCAGTCCGGGACACCTGATGGAGGAGACCCAGTACTTC.

The count of this clonotype is one. A read error may be the cause here, since a much bigger clone is one base away. This chain joins TRBV28 and TRBJ2-7, with D unclear. The germline gives CDR1 MDHEN, CDR2 SYDVKM. The CDR3 consists of 12 residues. CDR3 sequence: CAGSFSLSEQYF. CDR3 nucleotides: TGTGCCGGCAGTTTTTCCCTTTCCGAGCAGTACTTC.

J is TRBJ1-5 and V is TRBV5-5; 8 nucleotides align to TRBD1. The germline V gene has CDR1 SGHKS and CDR2 YYEKEE (reference sequence). The V segment lost 4 bases and the J segment 3 bases; nucleotides outside the gene matches: 9. The CDR3 has 16 residues. The CDR3 DNA reads as TGTGCCAGCAGCCGTGGACAGGGAGGGGACAATCAGCCCCAGCATTTT. It specifies CASSRGQGGDNQPQHF. The whole variable domain, filled in from reference TRBV5-5 and TRBJ1-5, reads DAGVTQSPTHLIKTRGQQVTLRCSPISGHKSVSWYQQVLGQGPQFIFQYYEKEERGRGNFPDRFSARQFPNYSSELNVNALLLGDSALYLCASSRGQGGDNQPQHFGDGTRLSIL.

This clonotype occurred many times. This CDR3 reads CASSYFGLAVSYEQYF. DNA for the CDR3: TGTGCCAGCAGTTACTTCGGACTAGCGGTTTCCTACGAGCAGTACTTC. The gene calls are TRBV6-5 and TRBJ2-7; 10 nucleotides line up with TRBD2. CDR3 length: 16 residues. V gave up 1 base and J gave up 1 base; unmatched junction bases: 4. Germline CDR1 and CDR2: MNHEY and SVGAGI.

V is TRBV11-2 and J is TRBJ2-7, with 14 positions matching TRBD2. CDR3 size: 14 residues. Germline loops: CDR1 SGHAT, CDR2 FQNNGV. After removal of 5 bases from V and 5 bases from J, the junction contained 2 bases not matched to a gene. CDR3 nucleotides: TGTGCCAGCAGCCGGACTAGCGGGAGGCACGAGCAGTACTTC. It translates to CASSRTSGRHEQYF.

At least ten counts were recorded for this clonotype. The chain has TRBV6-5 and TRBJ2-5; 11 nucleotides agree with TRBD2. The CDR3 consists of 17 residues. With V trimmed by 0 bases and J by 5 bases, 8 bases remained unmatched. CDR1 and CDR2 from the germline V gene are MNHEY and SVGAGI. As DNA, the CDR3 is TGTGCCAGCAGTTACTCGCTTAGCGGGAGGGCCGTGGAGACCCAGTACTTC. Encoded protein: CASSYSLSGRAVETQYF.

There are many counts of this clonotype. The chain employs TRBV20-1 and TRBJ1-4; weak D call: TRBD1 (6 bases). The germline CDR1 and CDR2 sequences are DFQATT and SNEGSKA (reference sequence). The CDR3 sequence is 13 residues long. The ends were cut back, 5 bases at V and 7 bases at J, with 14 bases in the middle. DNA of the CDR3: TGCAGTGCTGACGGGAGGGGGGTTGAAAAACTGTTTTTT. Encoded protein: CSADGRGVEKLFF.

There are many counts of this clonotype. The rearrangement uses TRBV28 and TRBJ2-7; 14 nucleotides align to TRBD2. This CDR3 is built from 17 residues. Germline V gene lookup returns CDR1 MDHEN and CDR2 SYDVKM. The V and J ends lost 3 bases and 4 bases, in that order; junction bases with no gene match: 8. The CDR3, as DNA: TGTGCCAGCAGTTTTCTGACTAGCGGGAGGGCCAGGTACGAGCAGTACTTC. Protein sequence: CASSFLTSGRARYEQYF.

The gene calls are TRBV24-1 and TRBJ2-3; the D gene is possibly TRBD1 (5 bases). The closer fit of TRBJ1-5 to the DNA end suggests the J call may be wrong. Germline lookup yields CDR1 KGHDR and CDR2 SFDVKD. This CDR3 spans 18 amino acids. CDR3 bases: TGTGCCACCAGTGATCTGCCTCGGACTAGCGGGACCCCAGATACGCAGCATTTT. Translation: CATSDLPRTSGTPDTQHF.

This clonotype was detected ten times or more. The rearrangement joins TRBV12-3 or TRBV12-4 to TRBJ2-4, with D perhaps matching TRBD1 (7 bases). The CDR3 is 14 amino acids. V was clipped by 3 bases and J by 8 bases, with 14 bases between them. The CDR3 bases are TGTGCCAGCAGTTTTAGGCAGGGGGGATACATTCAGTACTTC. This sequence encodes CASSFRQGGYIQYF.

This clonotype has just one count. This sequence joins TRBV4-2 and TRBJ2-3; no clear D gene. The CDR3 totals 17 residues. The germline gives CDR1 LGHNA, CDR2 YNFKEQ. With 0 bases removed from V and 0 bases from J, the gap between germline ends came to 13 bases. The CDR3 DNA reads TGTGCCAGCAGCCAAGATGAGGCTGGAGCTAGCACAGATACGCAGTATTTT. Its protein is CASSQDEAGASTDTQYF.

Ten or more counts support this clonotype. V and J are TRBV28 and TRBJ2-7; the D gene is possibly TRBD1 (6 bases). The CDR3 is 14 residues long. V was pared by 6 bases and J by 2 bases, with 14 bases between. Germline CDR1 reads MDHEN; CDR2 reads SYDVKM. CDR3 sequence reads: CASSFPGQTYEQYF. CDR3 nucleotide sequence: TGTGCCAGCAGCTTCCCGGGACAAACCTACGAGCAGTACTTC.

This clonotype occurred many times. The V call is TRBV12-3 or TRBV12-4, the J call TRBJ1-5, with a tentative D call TRBD1 (6 bases). The CDR3 length is 16 residues. The V and J ends lost 0 bases and 9 bases respectively, with 18 bases between them. CDR3 sequence: CASSLAPRGAGWPQHF. For the CDR3, the DNA is TGTGCCAGCAGTTTAGCGCCCAGGGGCGCGGGCTGGCCCCAGCATTTT.

This clonotype was detected a few times. This chain links TRBV2 with TRBJ2-1; TRBD2 matches at 8 bases. V was pared by 6 bases and J by 7 bases, with 11 bases of the junction left unmatched. The CDR3 is 15 amino acids. Germline lookup yields CDR1 SNHLY and CDR2 FYNNEI. The CDR3 region is CASRGFSGKGNEQFF. The CDR3 coding sequence is TGTGCCAGCAGGGGGTTTAGCGGGAAGGGAAATGAGCAGTTCTTC.

This clonotype has at least ten counts. V gene TRBV20-1 combines with J gene TRBJ2-7; TRBD1 is a possible D gene (6 bases). V lost 6 bases, J lost 0 bases, and 21 bases lay in between. CDR3 size: 16 residues. Germline V gives CDR1 DFQATT, CDR2 SNEGSKA (reference sequence). In nucleotides, the CDR3 is TGCAGTGCCACAGGAGACTACTCAGGGGCCTCCTACGAGCAGTACTTC. Amino acid sequence: CSATGDYSGASYEQYF.

This clonotype came up many times. The genes are TRBV6-5 and TRBJ2-7, with D possibly TRBD2 on 5 matching bases. V lost 0 bases, J lost 6 bases, and 18 bases lay in between. The CDR3 runs to 16 residues. In germline, CDR1 is MNHEY, CDR2 SVGAGI. CDR3 coding DNA: TGTGCCAGCAGTTACTCGAACGACGCATTCGGAGGCGAGCAGTACTTC. Its translation: CASSYSNDAFGGEQYF.

This clonotype came up many times. The V and J genes are TRBV2 and TRBJ1-2; 7 nucleotides match TRBD1. V trimming: 4 bases; J trimming: 5 bases; junction bases outside the gene matches: 16. The length of the CDR3 is 17 residues. The germline CDR1 and CDR2 sequences are SNHLY and FYNNEI. DNA of the CDR3: TGTGCCAGCAGTGCATTAGTAGGGGGCCCGCGCCCTTATGGCTACACCTTC. Protein product: CASSALVGGPRPYGYTF. The whole variable domain, remainder taken from reference TRBV2 and TRBJ1-2, is EPEVTQTPSHQVTQMGQEVILRCVPISNHLYFYWYRQILGQKVEFLVSFYNNEISEKSEIFDDQFSVERPDGSNFTLKIRSTKLEDSAMYFCASSALVGGPRPYGYTFGSGTRLTVV.

The J gene is TRBJ2-5, the V gene TRBV3-1; either TRBD1 or TRBD2 may supply D (6 bases each). The CDR3 has 14 amino acids. Germline lookup yields CDR1 LGHDT and CDR2 YNNKEL (reference sequence). Trimming shortened V by 0 bases and J by 4 bases, and 9 bases separated the two germline ends. The DNA of the CDR3 is TGTGCCAGCAGCCAAGAACAGGGAGGAGAGACCCAGTACTTC. Translating it yields CASSQEQGGETQYF.